This T cell receptor beta chain was found in a study of PD-1 blockade in mismatch repair-deficient tumors. The study, taken as a whole, reports: Tumor-resident clones, often undetectable pretreatment in blood, expanded then contracted after pembrolizumab.

The V gene lost 3 bases and the J gene lost 7 bases, with 13 bases spanning the gap. CDR1 SGHRS and CDR2 YFSETQ come from the germline V gene. There are 14 residues in the CDR3. Every patient had mismatch repair deficiency by PCR or immunohistochemistry. TCRdb's copy holds only in-frame clones and misses some; the assay was immunoSEQ multiplex PCR. The sample lists 15,000 to 20,000 clones, 65% to 85% occurring once. As to this clone: Its antigen is currently unknown.

The TCR originated in an adult with mismatch repair-deficient cancer. The input for sequencing was PBMCs, taken 4 weeks after starting pembrolizumab. The chain recombines TRBV5-1 with TRBJ1-4, with D possibly being TRBD1 (5 bases). The CDR3 protein is CASSYGTGGEKLFF. CDR3 nucleotides: TGCGCCAGCAGCTACGGGACGGGAGGTGAAAAACTGTTTTTT.